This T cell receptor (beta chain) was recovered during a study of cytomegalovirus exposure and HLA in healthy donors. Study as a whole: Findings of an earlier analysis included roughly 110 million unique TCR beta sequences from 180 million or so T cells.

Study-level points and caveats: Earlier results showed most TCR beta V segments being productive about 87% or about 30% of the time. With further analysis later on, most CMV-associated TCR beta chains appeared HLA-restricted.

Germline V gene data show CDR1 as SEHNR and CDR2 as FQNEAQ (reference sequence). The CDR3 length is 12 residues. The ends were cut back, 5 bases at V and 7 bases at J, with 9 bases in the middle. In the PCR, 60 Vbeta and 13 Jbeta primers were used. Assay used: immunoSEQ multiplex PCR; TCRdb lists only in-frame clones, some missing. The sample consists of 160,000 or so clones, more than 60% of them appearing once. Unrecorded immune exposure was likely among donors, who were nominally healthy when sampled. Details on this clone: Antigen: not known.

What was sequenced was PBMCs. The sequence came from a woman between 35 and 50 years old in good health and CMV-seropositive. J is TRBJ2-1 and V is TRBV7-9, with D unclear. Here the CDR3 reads CASSPPLNEQFF. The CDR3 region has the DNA TGTGCCAGCAGCCCCCCTTTGAATGAGCAGTTCTTC.